This TCR beta chain was obtained from a study of T cell repertoires in cytomegalovirus infection. The wider study: Evidence of both CMV infection and a matching HLA type came from public TCR beta signatures. Overall study findings and caveats: Within the response measured ex vivo, HLA-C-restricted CMV-specific TCR beta clonotypes were dominant.

MiXCR, applied by TCRdb to the reads, yields one record per CDR3 protein. The table has about 500,000 distinct CDR3 sequences, around a third seen once. With regard to this clonotype: Its specificity is unknown.

The CDR3 runs to 11 residues. CDR1 is MNHNS, CDR2 SASEGT, per germline. Deletions cut 10 bases from V and 7 bases from J, with 11 bases between. The starting material was cultured PBMCs, obtained from culture after CMV antigen stimulation. V and J are TRBV6-1 and TRBJ2-1; D remains unclear. This TCR was recovered from a human donor in good health (CMV status not recorded). Some clones in this sample may be carry-over from other donors' samples. The DNA for the CDR3 is TGTGCCACACGAATTAGGAATGAGCAGTTCTTC. Amino acid sequence: CATRIRNEQFF.